The rows below give T cell receptor beta chains drawn from one sample of a study of CD8+ T cells in alopecia areata. Repertoires were generated with immunoSEQ multiplex PCR, while TCRdb's copy carries only in-frame clones and drops some. The sample holds 140,000 to 150,000 clones, 45% to 60% seen once. Input material: CD4+ T cells sorted from blood. Receptors were obtained from a human donor with alopecia areata. The CDR3 runs from the conserved cysteine through the conserved F or W. The D gene is left open where the match is weak.

v_gene: TRBV9
j_gene: TRBJ2-7
d_gene: -
CDR3nt: TGTGCCAGCAGCTCCTACTCGTACGAGCAGTACTTC
CDR3aa: CASSSYSYEQYF

v_gene: TRBV19
j_gene: TRBJ2-5
d_gene: -
CDR3nt: TGTGCCAGTAGCCCCTCCGGGACGGAGACCCAGTACTTC
CDR3aa: CASSPSGTETQYF

v_gene: TRBV14
j_gene: TRBJ2-6
d_gene: -
CDR3nt: TGTGCCAGCAGCCAAGCTTCCGGGCTGGGGTTTCTGACTTTC
CDR3aa: CASSQASGLGFLTF

v_gene: TRBV5-6
j_gene: TRBJ2-5
d_gene: -
CDR3nt: TGTGCCAGCAGCTTGGGCGGGGTGGAGACCCAGTACTTC
CDR3aa: CASSLGGVETQYF

v_gene: TRBV10-2
j_gene: TRBJ2-5
d_gene: -
CDR3nt: TGCGCCAGCAGTGAGAGGGGTCCAGAGACCCAGTACTTC
CDR3aa: CASSERGPETQYF

v_gene: TRBV7-9
j_gene: TRBJ2-3
d_gene: -
CDR3nt: TGTGCCAGCAGGCCAGATACGCAGTATTTT
CDR3aa: CASRPDTQYF

v_gene: TRBV7-8
j_gene: TRBJ1-1
d_gene: -
CDR3nt: TGTGCCAGCAGCCGGGACTGGAACACTGAAGCTTTCTTT
CDR3aa: CASSRDWNTEAFF

v_gene: TRBV5-1
j_gene: TRBJ1-2
d_gene: -
CDR3nt: TGCGCCAGCAGCTTGCACGGTGGCTACACCTTC
CDR3aa: CASSLHGGYTF

v_gene: TRBV2
j_gene: TRBJ1-2
d_gene: -
CDR3nt: TGTGCCAGCAGTGGGACTGGCCAGAACTATGGCTACACCTTC
CDR3aa: CASSGTGQNYGYTF

v_gene: TRBV2
j_gene: TRBJ2-1
d_gene: -
CDR3nt: TGTGCCAGCAGGAAGAAAGCGGGACACTCCTACAATGAGCAGTTCTTC
CDR3aa: CASRKKAGHSYNEQFF

v_gene: TRBV29-1
j_gene: TRBJ2-1
d_gene: TRBD2
CDR3nt: TGCAGCGTTTCCACCGGGACTAGCGCGACACGGCAGTTCTTC
CDR3aa: CSVSTGTSATRQFF